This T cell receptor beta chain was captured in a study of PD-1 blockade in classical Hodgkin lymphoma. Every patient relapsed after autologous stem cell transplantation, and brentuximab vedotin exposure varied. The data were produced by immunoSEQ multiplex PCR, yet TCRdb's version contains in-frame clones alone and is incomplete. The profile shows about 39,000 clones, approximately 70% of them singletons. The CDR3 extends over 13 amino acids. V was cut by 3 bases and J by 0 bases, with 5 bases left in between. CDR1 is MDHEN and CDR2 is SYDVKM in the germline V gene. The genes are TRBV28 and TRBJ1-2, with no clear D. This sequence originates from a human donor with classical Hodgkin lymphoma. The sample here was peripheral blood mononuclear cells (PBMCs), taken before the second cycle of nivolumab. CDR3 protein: CASSLYTNYGYTF. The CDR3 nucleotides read TGTGCCAGCAGTTTGTATACTAACTATGGCTACACCTTC.